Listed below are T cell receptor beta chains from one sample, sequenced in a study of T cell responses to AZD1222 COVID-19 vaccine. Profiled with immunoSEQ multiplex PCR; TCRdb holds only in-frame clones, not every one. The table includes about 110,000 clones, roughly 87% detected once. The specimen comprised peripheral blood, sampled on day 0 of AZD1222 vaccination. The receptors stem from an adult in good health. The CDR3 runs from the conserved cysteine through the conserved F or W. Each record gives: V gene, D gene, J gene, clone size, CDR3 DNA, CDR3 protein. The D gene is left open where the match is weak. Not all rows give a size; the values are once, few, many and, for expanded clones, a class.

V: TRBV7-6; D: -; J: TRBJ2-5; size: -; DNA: TGTGCCAGCAGCTTAGCGGCAAGTACGGGGGAGACCCAGTACTTC; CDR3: CASSLAASTGETQYF
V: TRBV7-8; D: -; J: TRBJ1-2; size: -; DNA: TGTGCCAGCAGCATGGCCGGCGATGGCTACACCTTC; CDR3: CASSMAGDGYTF
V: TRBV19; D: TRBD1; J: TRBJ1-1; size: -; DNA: TGTGCCAGTAGGGACAGGGTGAACACTGAAGCTTTCTTT; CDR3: CASRDRVNTEAFF
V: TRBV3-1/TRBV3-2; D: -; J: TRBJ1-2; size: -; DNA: TGTGCCAGCAGCCAAGGGACAGCTAACTATGGCTACACCTTC; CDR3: CASSQGTANYGYTF
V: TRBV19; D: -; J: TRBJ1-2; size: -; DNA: TGTGCCAGTAGTATGGTGACAGGCAACTATGGCTACACCTTC; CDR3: CASSMVTGNYGYTF
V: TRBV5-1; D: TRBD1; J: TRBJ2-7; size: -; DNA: TGCGCCAGCAGCTGGGGGACAGGTCTGAGCTCCTACGAGCAGTACTTC; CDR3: CASSWGTGLSSYEQYF
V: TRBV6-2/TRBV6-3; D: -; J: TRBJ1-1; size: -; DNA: TGTGCCAGCAGTTACTCGACCCCACCTGAAGCTTTCTTT; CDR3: CASSYSTPPEAFF
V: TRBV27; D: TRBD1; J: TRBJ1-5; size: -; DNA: TGTGCCAGCAGCACAAATCCAGGGGGCTCTCAGCCCCAGCATTTT; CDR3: CASSTNPGGSQPQHF
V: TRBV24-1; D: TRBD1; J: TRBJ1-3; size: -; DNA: TGTGCCACCAGTGATTTCGGGACAGGGGGCTATGGAAACACCATATATTTT; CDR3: CATSDFGTGGYGNTIYF
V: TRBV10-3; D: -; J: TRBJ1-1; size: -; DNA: TGTGCCATCAGTGAGTCATTAAGGGGTTACACTGAAGCTTTCTTT; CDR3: CAISESLRGYTEAFF
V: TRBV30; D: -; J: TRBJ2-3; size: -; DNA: TGTGCCTGGAGTGTATCAGATACGCAGTATTTT; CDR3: CAWSVSDTQYF
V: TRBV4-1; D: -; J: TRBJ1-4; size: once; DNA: TGCGCCAGCAGCCAAGAAGGAGTAGGGACGTTTGAAAAACTGTTTTTT; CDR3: CASSQEGVGTFEKLFF
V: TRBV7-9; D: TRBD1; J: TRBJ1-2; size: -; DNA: TGTGCCAGCAGCCACCAGGACAGGGAGCGCTATGGCTACACCTTC; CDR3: CASSHQDRERYGYTF
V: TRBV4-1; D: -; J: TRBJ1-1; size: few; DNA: TGCGCCAGCAGCCGCGCAGCTAACACTGAAGCTTTCTTT; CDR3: CASSRAANTEAFF
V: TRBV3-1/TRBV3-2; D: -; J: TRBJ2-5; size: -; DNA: TGTGCCAGCACCTTACTTAGGGGGAAAGAGACCCAGTACTTC; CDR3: CASTLLRGKETQYF
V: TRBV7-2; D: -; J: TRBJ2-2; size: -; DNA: TGTGCCAGCAGCCCCCGCGTGAGAGGGCCGAACACCGGGGAGCTGTTTTTT; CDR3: CASSPRVRGPNTGELFF
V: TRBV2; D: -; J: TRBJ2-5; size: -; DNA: TGTGCCAGCAGGGGCCTAGAGACCCAGTACTTC; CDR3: CASRGLETQYF
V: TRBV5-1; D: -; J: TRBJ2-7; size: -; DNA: TGCGCCAGCAGGTCGGGGCAGGGTGACTACGAGCAGTACTTC; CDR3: CASRSGQGDYEQYF
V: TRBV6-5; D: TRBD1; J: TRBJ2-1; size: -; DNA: TGTGCCAGCAGTTTCGCCCGGGACAGGGCCGTCTTC; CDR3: CASSFARDRAVF
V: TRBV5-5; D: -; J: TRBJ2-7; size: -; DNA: TGTGCCAGCAGCCCCAAGACAGGAGACTACGAGCAGTACTTC; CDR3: CASSPKTGDYEQYF
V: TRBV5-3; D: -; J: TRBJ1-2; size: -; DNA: TGTGCCAGAAGTTTACGACAACGCGGGGATCGCTATGGCTACACCTTC; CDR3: CARSLRQRGDRYGYTF
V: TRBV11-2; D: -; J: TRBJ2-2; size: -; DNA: TGTGCCAGCAGCTCACCGAGGAACACCGGGGAGCTGTTTTTT; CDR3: CASSSPRNTGELFF
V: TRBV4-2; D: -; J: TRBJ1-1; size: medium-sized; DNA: TGTGCCAGCAGCCAAGATCTTGGGTCCGGTAGGACTGAAGCTTTCTTT; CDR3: CASSQDLGSGRTEAFF
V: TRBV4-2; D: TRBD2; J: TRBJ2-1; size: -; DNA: TGTGCCAGCAGCCAAGACCTAGCGGGGGGCCCAAGGGGCAATGAGCAGTTCTTC; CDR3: CASSQDLAGGPRGNEQFF
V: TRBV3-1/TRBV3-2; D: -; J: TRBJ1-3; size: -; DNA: TGTGCCAGCAGCCACCCTAGAGACCGGGGACTCTCTGGAAACACCATATATTTT; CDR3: CASSHPRDRGLSGNTIYF
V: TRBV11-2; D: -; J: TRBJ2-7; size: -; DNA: TGTGCCAGCAGCCTTCGGGACTCACCCTACGAGCAGTACTTC; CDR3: CASSLRDSPYEQYF
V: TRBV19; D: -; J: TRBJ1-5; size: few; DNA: TGTGCCAGTAGTATGGGGGGGGGAAGGCCCCAGCATTTT; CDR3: CASSMGGGRPQHF
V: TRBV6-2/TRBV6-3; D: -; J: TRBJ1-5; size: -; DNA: TGTGCCAGCAGTTACTCGTCATTACTTAGCAATCAGCCCCAGCATTTT; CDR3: CASSYSSLLSNQPQHF
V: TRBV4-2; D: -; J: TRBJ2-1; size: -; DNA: TGTGCCAGCAGCCAAGAAGGAACACGGAGCTCCTACAATGAGCAGTTCTTC; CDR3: CASSQEGTRSSYNEQFF
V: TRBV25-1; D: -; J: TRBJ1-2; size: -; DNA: TGTGCCAGCAGCAACGTTGGAGGCTACACCTTC; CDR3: CASSNVGGYTF
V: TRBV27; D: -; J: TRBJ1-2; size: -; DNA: TGTGCCAGCACCGCTAAACCCGGGTACAACTATGGCTACACCTTC; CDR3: CASTAKPGYNYGYTF
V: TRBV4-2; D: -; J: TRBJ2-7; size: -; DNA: TGTGCCAGCAGCCAAGGGGGCAGGGGTCTCTCTTACGAGCAGTACTTC; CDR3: CASSQGGRGLSYEQYF
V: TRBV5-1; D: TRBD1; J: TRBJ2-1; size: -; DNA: TGCGCCAGCAGCTTAGGGACAGCCATAGGTGAGCAGTTCTTC; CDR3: CASSLGTAIGEQFF
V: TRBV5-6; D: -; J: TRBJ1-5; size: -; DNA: TGTGCCAGCAGCTTGGGCAGGGCACAGCCCCAGCATTTT; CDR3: CASSLGRAQPQHF
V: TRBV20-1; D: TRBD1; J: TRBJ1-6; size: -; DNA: TGCAGTGCTAGTCCCAGGGGGAATTCACCCCTCCACTTT; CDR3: CSASPRGNSPLHF
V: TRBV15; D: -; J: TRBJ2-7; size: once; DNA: TGTGCCACCAGCAGAGAAGGGGGGACCTCCTACGAGCAGTACTTC; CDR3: CATSREGGTSYEQYF
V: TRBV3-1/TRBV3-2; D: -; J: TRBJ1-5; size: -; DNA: TGTGCCAGCAGCCGGGACTTAAATCAGCCCCAGCATTTT; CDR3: CASSRDLNQPQHF
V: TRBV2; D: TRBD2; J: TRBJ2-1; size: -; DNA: TGTGCCAGCAGTGAGCTAGCGGGTCACAATGAGCAGTTCTTC; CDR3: CASSELAGHNEQFF
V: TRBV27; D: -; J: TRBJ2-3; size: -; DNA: TGTGCCAGCAGCCTTGGACAGTTTAGCACAGATACGCAGTATTTT; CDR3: CASSLGQFSTDTQYF
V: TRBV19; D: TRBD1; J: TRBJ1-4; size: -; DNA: TGTGCCAGTAGCACCGGGACAGGGATCTTAGCTAATGAAAAACTGTTTTTT; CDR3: CASSTGTGILANEKLFF
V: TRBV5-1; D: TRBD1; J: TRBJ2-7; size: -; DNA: TGCGCCAGCAGCTTCGGACAGGGTGGGGAGCAGTACTTC; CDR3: CASSFGQGGEQYF
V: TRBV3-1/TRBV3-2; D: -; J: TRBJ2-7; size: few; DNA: TGTGCCAGCAGCTACCGGGGCCGCCTTAGGTACGAGCAGTACTTC; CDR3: CASSYRGRLRYEQYF
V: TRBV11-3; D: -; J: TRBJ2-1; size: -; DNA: TGTGCCAGCAGCCGGATTGGGTCCTACAATGAGCAGTTCTTC; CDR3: CASSRIGSYNEQFF
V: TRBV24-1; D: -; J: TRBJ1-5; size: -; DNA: TGTGCCACCAGTGATACAGGGTACGCCCAGCCCCAGCATTTT; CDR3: CATSDTGYAQPQHF
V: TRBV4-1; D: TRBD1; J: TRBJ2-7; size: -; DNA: TGCGCCAGCAGCCCAGACAGGGACGCCGGCTACGAGCAGTACTTC; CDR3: CASSPDRDAGYEQYF
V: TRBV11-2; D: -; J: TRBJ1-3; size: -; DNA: TGTGCCAGCAGCCCCGGCGGAAGGCTTGGAAACACCATATATTTT; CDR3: CASSPGGRLGNTIYF
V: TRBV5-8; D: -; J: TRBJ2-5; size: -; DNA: TGTGCCAGCAGCTTGGTCCACCTCCAAGAGACCCAGTACTTC; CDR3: CASSLVHLQETQYF
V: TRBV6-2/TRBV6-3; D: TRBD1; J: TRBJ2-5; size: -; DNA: TGTGCCAGCAGTACGTACAGGGGGCGGGAAGAGACCCAGTACTTC; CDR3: CASSTYRGREETQYF
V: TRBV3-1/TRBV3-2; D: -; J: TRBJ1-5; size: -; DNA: TGTGCCAGCAGCCTCGGACAGACAAATCAGCCCCAGCATTTT; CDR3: CASSLGQTNQPQHF
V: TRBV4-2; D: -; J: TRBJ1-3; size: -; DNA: TGTGCCAGCGGAGACTTGGACACCATATATTTT; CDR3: CASGDLDTIYF
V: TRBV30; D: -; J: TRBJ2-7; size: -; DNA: TGTGCCTGGAGTGTATTTTGGGGTGAAAACGAGCAGTACTTC; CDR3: CAWSVFWGENEQYF
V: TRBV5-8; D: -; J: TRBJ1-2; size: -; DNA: TGTGCCAGCAGCTTGGTGGGGGTTTACGGCTACACCTTC; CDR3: CASSLVGVYGYTF